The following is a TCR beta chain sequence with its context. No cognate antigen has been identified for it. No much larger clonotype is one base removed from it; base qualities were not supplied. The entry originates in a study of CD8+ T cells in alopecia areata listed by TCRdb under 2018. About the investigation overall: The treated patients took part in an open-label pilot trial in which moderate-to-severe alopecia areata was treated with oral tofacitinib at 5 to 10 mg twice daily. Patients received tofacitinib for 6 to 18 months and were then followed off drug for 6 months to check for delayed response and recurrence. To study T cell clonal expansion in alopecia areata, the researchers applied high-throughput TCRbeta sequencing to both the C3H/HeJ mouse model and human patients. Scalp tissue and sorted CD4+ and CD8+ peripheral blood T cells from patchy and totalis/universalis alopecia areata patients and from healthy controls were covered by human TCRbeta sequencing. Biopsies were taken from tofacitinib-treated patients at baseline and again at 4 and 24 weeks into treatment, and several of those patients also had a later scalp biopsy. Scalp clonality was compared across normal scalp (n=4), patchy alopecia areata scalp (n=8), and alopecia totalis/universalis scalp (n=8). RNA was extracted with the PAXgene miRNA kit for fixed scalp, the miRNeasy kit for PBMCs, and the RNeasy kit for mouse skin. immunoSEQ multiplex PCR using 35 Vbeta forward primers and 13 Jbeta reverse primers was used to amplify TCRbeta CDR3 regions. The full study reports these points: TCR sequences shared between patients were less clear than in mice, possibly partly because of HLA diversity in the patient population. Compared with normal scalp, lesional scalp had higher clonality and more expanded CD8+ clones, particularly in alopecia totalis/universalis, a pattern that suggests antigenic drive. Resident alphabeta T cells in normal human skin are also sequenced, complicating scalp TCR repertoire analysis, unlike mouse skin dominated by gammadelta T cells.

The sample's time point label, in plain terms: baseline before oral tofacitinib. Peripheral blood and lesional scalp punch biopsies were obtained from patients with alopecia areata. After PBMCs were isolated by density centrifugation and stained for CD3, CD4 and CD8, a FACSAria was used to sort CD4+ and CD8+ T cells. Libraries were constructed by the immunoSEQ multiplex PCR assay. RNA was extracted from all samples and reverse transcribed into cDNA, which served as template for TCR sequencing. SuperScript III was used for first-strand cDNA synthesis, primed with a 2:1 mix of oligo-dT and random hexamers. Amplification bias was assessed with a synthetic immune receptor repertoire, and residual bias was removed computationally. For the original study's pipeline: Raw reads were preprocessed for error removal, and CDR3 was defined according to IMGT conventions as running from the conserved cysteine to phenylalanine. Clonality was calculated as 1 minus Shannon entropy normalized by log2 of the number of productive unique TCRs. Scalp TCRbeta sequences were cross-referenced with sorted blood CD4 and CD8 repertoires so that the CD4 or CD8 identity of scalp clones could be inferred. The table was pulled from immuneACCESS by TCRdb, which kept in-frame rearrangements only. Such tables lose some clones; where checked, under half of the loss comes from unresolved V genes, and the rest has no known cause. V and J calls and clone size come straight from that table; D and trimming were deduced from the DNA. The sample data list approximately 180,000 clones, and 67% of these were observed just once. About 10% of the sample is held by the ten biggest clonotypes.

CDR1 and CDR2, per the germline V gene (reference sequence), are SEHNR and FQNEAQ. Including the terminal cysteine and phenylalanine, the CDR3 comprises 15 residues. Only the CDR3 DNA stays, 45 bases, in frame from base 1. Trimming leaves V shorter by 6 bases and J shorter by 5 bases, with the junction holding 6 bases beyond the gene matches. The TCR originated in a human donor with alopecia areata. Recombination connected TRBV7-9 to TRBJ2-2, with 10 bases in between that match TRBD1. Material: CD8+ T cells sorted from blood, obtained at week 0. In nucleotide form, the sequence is TGTGCCAGCAGACCCCCGGGACAGGGGACCGGGGAGCTGTTTTTT. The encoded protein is CASRPPGQGTGELFF. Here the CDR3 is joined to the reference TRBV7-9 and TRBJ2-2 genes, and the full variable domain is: DTGVSQNPRHKITKRGQNVTFRCDPISEHNRLYWYRQTLGQGPEFLTYFQNEAQLEKSRLLSDRFSAERPKGSFSTLEIQRTEQGDSAMYLCASRPPGQGTGELFFGEGSRLTVL.